A single TCR beta chain is shown here with its context. Antigen: not known. This record belongs to a study of shared clonotypes between healthy human individuals. Original analysis: ImmunoSEQ junction-only sequences lacked quality scores, so their filtering differed. Profiling relied on immunoSEQ multiplex PCR, and the TCRdb table lists in-frame clones only, not all of them. The V and J calls and clone size are taken from that table; D and trimming were inferred from the DNA. In the table there are about 1,800,000 clones, about 95% of which are singletons. V shed 0 bases and J 0 bases; nucleotides not matched to a gene: 2. The CDR3 loop spans 17 amino acids. Germline V CDR1 and CDR2: LNHNV, YYDKDF (reference sequence). Study outcomes and limitations: Naive subsets usually exceeded memory subsets in estimated richness.

Selected positively for CCR7 and CD45RO-negative, naive CD8 cells excluded terminally differentiated effector memory CD45RA+ cells. This receptor was identified in a man aged 18 to 29 in good health. Sequenced sample: naive CD8+ T cells sorted from blood. This chain links TRBV15 with TRBJ2-3; 11 bases agree with TRBD2. The CDR3 DNA reads as TGTGCCACCAGCAGAGACCGACTAGCGGGGAGCACAGATACGCAGTATTTT. It specifies CATSRDRLAGSTDTQYF.